One sample yielded the 6 T cell receptor beta chains listed below, sequenced in a study of CD8+CD57+ T cells in acquired aplastic anemia. TCR beta VDJ and CDR3 profiling used genomic DNA as template. TCRdb processed the reads anew with MiXCR; each CDR3 protein has one entry. The sample includes 400,000 to 450,000 distinct CDR3 sequences, just under 70% of them seen just once. The sequencing sample was made of sorted CD4+, CD8+, or CD8+CD57+ T cells (not recorded which) from PBMCs. These receptor sequences come from a human donor in good health, serving as a control.

V gene TRBV2 combines with J gene TRBJ2-5; 13 bases are shared with TRBD2. V was clipped by 6 bases and J by 5 bases; unmatched bases: 12. CDR1 and CDR2 (germline): SNHLY, FYNNEI. This CDR3 is built from 17 residues. For the CDR3, the DNA is TGTGCCAGCAGCCGCATCGAACCGGGACTAGCGGGGGAGACCCAGTACTTC. This codes for CASSRIEPGLAGETQYF.

This clonotype was counted at least ten times. This chain joins TRBV29-1 and TRBJ1-3; D may be TRBD1 (5 bases). This CDR3 spans 14 amino acids. V shed 7 bases and J shed 3 bases, with 16 bases lying between them. Germline CDR1 reads SQVTM; CDR2 reads ANQGSEA. The CDR3 is CSARQRGVGNTIYF. DNA of the CDR3: TGCAGCGCCCGTCAACGGGGGGTTGGAAACACCATATATTTT.

At least ten counts were recorded for this clonotype. The gene calls are TRBV11-2 and TRBJ1-5; no definite D call. CDR1 SGHAT and CDR2 FQNNGV come from the germline V gene. The CDR3 loop spans 15 amino acids. V shed 4 bases and J shed 2 bases, with 12 bases lying between them. CDR3 nucleotides: TGTGCCAGCAGCTCCAATAGCGGGGGCAATCAGCCCCAGCATTTT. This translates into CASSSNSGGNQPQHF.

This clonotype has just a few counts. This chain links TRBV15 with TRBJ2-7; possible D gene TRBD1, 6 bases. Germline CDR1 and CDR2: LNHNV and YYDKDF (reference sequence). CDR3 length: 13 residues. With 0 bases removed from V and 6 bases from J, the gap between germline ends came to 9 bases. The CDR3 loop is CATSRDRTAEQYF. The CDR3 DNA is TGTGCCACCAGCAGAGATAGGACAGCCGAGCAGTACTTC. Together with reference TRBV15 and TRBJ2-7, the CDR3 gives the full variable domain: DAMVIQNPRYQVTQFGKPVTLSCSQTLNHNVMYWYQQKSSQAPKLLFHYYDKDFNNEADTPDNFQSRRPNTSFCFLDIRSPGLGDTAMYLCATSRDRTAEQYFGPGTRLTVT.

The chain carries TRBV7-3 and TRBJ1-1; D gene unclear. The germline V gene has CDR1 SGHTA and CDR2 FQGTGA. V was pared by 6 bases and J by 11 bases, with 16 bases between. CDR3 length: 12 residues. The CDR3 DNA sequence: TGTGCCAGCAGTGACTGTAACACGCTCGCTTTCTTT. Translated, it gives CASSDCNTLAFF.

This clonotype was observed a single time. The chain employs TRBV5-5 and TRBJ2-2; perhaps TRBD2 as D (5 bases). The V gene lost 4 bases and the J gene lost 6 bases, with 19 bases spanning the gap. There are 16 residues in the CDR3. Per germline, CDR1 SGHKS and CDR2 YYEKEE (reference sequence). The CDR3 spells CASSQEGWSGAGELFF. The CDR3 DNA sequence: TGTGCCAGCAGCCAAGAGGGCTGGAGTGGCGCCGGGGAGCTGTTTTTT.